The source of this TCR beta chain is a study of cytomegalovirus exposure and HLA in healthy donors. The length of the CDR3 is 12 residues. Trimming stripped 1 base from V and 15 bases from J, with 13 bases between. In germline, CDR1 is SEHNR, CDR2 FQNEAQ (reference sequence). Study-level findings and limits: Accounts indicate the classifier identified cytomegalovirus status with strong specificity and sensitivity.

Remarks on this clone: Its antigen is still unknown.

Only in-frame clones appear in the TCRdb table, and some are missing; sequencing was by immunoSEQ multiplex PCR. The table includes about 130,000 clones, 80% to 90% detected once. This chain joins TRBV7-9 and TRBJ2-4, with D unresolved. The specimen sequenced was PBMCs. This clonotype was sampled from a woman younger than 35 in good health and CMV-seronegative. The CDR3 protein is CASSLDSGVGYF. As DNA, the CDR3 is TGTGCCAGCAGCTTAGATTCCGGAGTTGGGTACTTC.